Listed below are T cell receptor beta chains from one sample, sequenced in a study of identical twins. TCRdb used MiXCR to reprocess the 5' RACE reads, holding one entry per CDR3 protein. This sample yields some 690,000 distinct CDR3 sequences, of which around 21% are seen a single time; about 4.5% belongs to the top ten. This sample was shared with a second study, whose subject was T cells expressing NK-cell markers.

Material: PBMCs. These receptors were taken from a woman younger than 35 in good health. The CDR3 runs from the conserved cysteine through the conserved F or W. The order of the fields is J gene, V gene, D gene, clone size, CDR3 protein, CDR3 DNA. A D gene is named only where the DNA matches it firmly. The listing skips clone size in some rows; elsewhere it reads once, few, many or a size class.

J: TRBJ2-7; V: TRBV5-1; D: .; size: .; CDR3: CASSHLAREQYF; DNA: TGCGCCAGCAGCCACCTAGCGCGCGAGCAGTACTTC
J: TRBJ2-7; V: TRBV7-6; D: TRBD2; size: .; CDR3: CASSPLAGGHEQYF; DNA: TGTGCCAGCAGCCCCCTAGCGGGAGGCCACGAGCAGTACTTC
J: TRBJ2-2; V: TRBV4-3; D: .; size: .; CDR3: CASSQTGRGGGELFF; DNA: TGCGCCAGCAGCCAGACCGGCAGGGGCGGGGGGGAGCTGTTTTTT
J: TRBJ2-1; V: TRBV15; D: .; size: .; CDR3: CATSPGNEQFF; DNA: TGTGCCACCAGTCCGGGCAATGAGCAGTTCTTC
J: TRBJ2-1; V: TRBV20-1; D: TRBD1; size: few; CDR3: CSAIQGATYNEQFF; DNA: TGCAGTGCCATACAGGGGGCGACCTACAATGAGCAGTTCTTC
J: TRBJ2-4; V: TRBV12-3/TRBV12-4; D: .; size: .; CDR3: CASSGRAKNIQYF; DNA: TGTGCCAGCAGCGGGCGGGCCAAAAACATTCAGTACTTC
J: TRBJ2-5; V: TRBV5-1; D: .; size: many; CDR3: CASAQQETQYF; DNA: TGCGCCAGTGCACAACAAGAGACCCAGTACTTC
J: TRBJ1-2; V: TRBV28; D: TRBD1; size: many; CDR3: CASSANGQVTPQFRGYTF; DNA: TGTGCCAGCAGCGCTAACGGACAGGTCACCCCCCAATTTCGAGGCTACACCTTC
J: TRBJ2-7; V: TRBV4-1; D: .; size: .; CDR3: CASSQEWGRYEQYF; DNA: TGCGCCAGCAGCCAAGAATGGGGCCGGTACGAGCAGTACTTC
J: TRBJ2-1; V: TRBV6-2/TRBV6-3; D: TRBD2; size: .; CDR3: CASRPLSGIYNEQFF; DNA: TGTGCCAGCAGGCCTCTTAGCGGGATTTACAATGAGCAGTTCTTC
J: TRBJ2-2; V: TRBV2; D: .; size: .; CDR3: CASRAGSTGELFF; DNA: TGTGCCAGCAGGGCAGGGTCCACCGGGGAGCTGTTTTTT
J: TRBJ1-6; V: TRBV15; D: TRBD1; size: .; CDR3: CATSSRDSNSPLHF; DNA: TGTGCCACCAGCAGTCGGGACAGCAATTCACCCCTCCACTTT
J: TRBJ1-2; V: TRBV29-1; D: .; size: few; CDR3: CSVPRDDGYTF; DNA: TGCAGCGTTCCCAGGGATGATGGCTACACCTTC